This TCR beta chain was identified during a study of blood T cell repertoires in COVID-19. The assay was immunoSEQ multiplex PCR, and TCRdb's table has in-frame clones only and misses some. The data hold about 50,000 clones, with about 76% observed a single time. In its sample, this clone was seen a few times. This CDR3 is built from 17 residues. V lost 4 bases to trimming and J lost 0 bases, with 16 bases between them. Germline CDR1 reads SGHRS; CDR2 reads YFSETQ. This chain connects TRBV5-1 to TRBJ1-4; possibly TRBD1 for D (5 bases). The sample comprised peripheral blood. The clonotype comes from a man in his forties or fifties with active or convalescent COVID-19. The CDR3 DNA reads as TGCGCCAGCAGCCCGGGGGACGGATTACCAACTAATGAAAAACTGTTTTTT. Translation gives CASSPGDGLPTNEKLFF.